This T cell receptor (beta chain) was found in a study of graft-versus-host responses after intestinal transplantation. The table came from immunoSEQ multiplex PCR; TCRdb's copy has only in-frame clones and leaves some out. Here the sample spans some 90,000 clones, approximately 80% being singletons. Worth noting for this clone: Its target is not known.

This TCR was recovered from a human donor who received an intestinal transplant. The sequences come from unstimulated CD4+ T cells sorted from spleen or lymph node cells, collected before intestinal transplant.

The chain's CDR3 is CASSVEGRLAGTDTQYF. The CDR3 nucleotides are TGTGCCAGCAGCGTAGAGGGTAGACTAGCGGGTACAGATACGCAGTATTTT. V gene TRBV9 combines with J gene TRBJ2-3; 10 nucleotides line up with TRBD2. The CDR3 extends over 17 amino acids. V shed 0 bases, J shed 3 bases, and the junction held 7 bases outside the gene matches. CDR1 and CDR2 from the germline V gene are SGDLS and YYNGEE. Variable domain in full (rest from reference TRBV9 and TRBJ2-3): DSGVTQTPKHLITATGQRVTLRCSPRSGDLSVYWYQQSLDQGLQFLIQYYNGEERAKGNILERFSAQQFPDLHSELNLSSLELGDSALYFCASSVEGRLAGTDTQYFGPGTRLTVL.